The T cell receptor beta chain under discussion was sequenced for a study of T cell clusters in autoimmune cytopenias. The CDR3 has 15 residues. The V gene's germline CDR1 is GTSNPN and CDR2 SVGIG (reference sequence). According to its frequency, this clonotype is medium-sized. TRB was amplified by touch-down multiplex PCR, primer pools A and B combined. TCRdb reprocessed the multiplex PCR reads and keeps a single row for each CDR3 protein, giving no DNA. This repertoire comprises approximately 2,000 distinct CDR3 sequences; its ten largest clones make up about 20%. Approximately 40,000 genome equivalents of blood DNA were amplified for TRB. These data also formed part of another study, on T cell repertoires in aging, cancer and after chemotherapy.

This TCR derives from a human donor with chronic lymphocytic leukemia. The gene calls are TRBV30 and TRBJ1-3; the D call of TRBD1 rests on TCRdb alone, since no DNA is present to check it. Sequenced material: peripheral blood. The CDR3 sequence is CAWRVRGQGGNTIYF.